This paragraph covers one TCR beta chain sequence. Its antigen is not known. The data originate from a study of shared clonotypes between healthy human individuals. Overall study context: CD4 naive cells filled three plates per donor, CD4 memory three, CD8 naive two and CD8 memory one. Study results and caveats: Sequencing depth was a factor that was expected to affect clonotype sharing among donors.

Generated by immunoSEQ multiplex PCR, the TCRdb table keeps only in-frame clones and is missing some. The sample includes under 200,000 clones, roughly 93% of them seen just once. Into CD45RA+ naive and CD45RA-negative memory subsets, the CD4+ cells were split. The specimen sequenced was naive CD4+ T cells sorted from blood. Subset here: CD45RA+ positively selected. This sequence was found in a woman in her twenties or thirties in good health.

DNA of the CDR3: TGTGCCAGCAGGGGGTTTCGACGGTTACCGGGGGTCACTGAAGCTTTCTTT. The encoded protein is CASRGFRRLPGVTEAFF. The V gene is TRBV2, the J gene TRBJ1-1; D is perhaps TRBD1 (5 bases). The V gene lost 6 bases and the J gene lost 4 bases, with 24 bases spanning the gap. Looked up from germline, CDR1 is SNHLY and CDR2 is FYNNEI. CDR3 length: 17 residues.